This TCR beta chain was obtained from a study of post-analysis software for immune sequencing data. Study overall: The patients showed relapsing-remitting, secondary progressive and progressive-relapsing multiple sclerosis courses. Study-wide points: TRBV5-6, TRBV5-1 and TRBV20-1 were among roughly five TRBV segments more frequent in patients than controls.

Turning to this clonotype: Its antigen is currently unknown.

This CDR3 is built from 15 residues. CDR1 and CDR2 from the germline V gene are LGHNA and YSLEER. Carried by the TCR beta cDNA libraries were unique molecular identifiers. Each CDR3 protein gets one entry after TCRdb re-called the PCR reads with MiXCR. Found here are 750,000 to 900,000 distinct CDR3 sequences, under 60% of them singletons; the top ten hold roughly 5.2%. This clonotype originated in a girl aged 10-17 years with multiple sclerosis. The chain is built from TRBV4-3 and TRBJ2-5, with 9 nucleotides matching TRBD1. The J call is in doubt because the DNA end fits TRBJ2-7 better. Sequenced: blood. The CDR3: CASSPTKRQGGEQYF. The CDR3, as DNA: TGCGCCAGCAGCCCAACCAAGAGACAGGGGGGCGAGCAGTACTTC.